The 23 T cell receptor beta chains presented below share a single source sample, sequenced in a study of cytomegalovirus exposure and HLA in healthy donors. Both 60 Vbeta primers and 13 Jbeta primers went into the PCR. Clones were read by immunoSEQ multiplex PCR, and TCRdb kept only the in-frame ones, dropping some. The table includes about 60,000 clones, 80% detected once. Source material: PBMCs. These receptors all come from a male donor in good health and CMV-seronegative.

As for this clone: At the DNA level, this CDR3 is encoded by other sequences in the same sample as well. The V and J genes are TRBV4-3 and TRBJ1-3, with D perhaps TRBD1 (6 bases). Germline CDR1 reads LGHNA; CDR2 reads YSLEER. This CDR3 contains 15 residues. The V end lost 6 bases, the J end lost 0 bases, and 12 bases lay between the germline ends. The CDR3, as DNA: TGCGCCAGCAGTCGACAGGCGAGCTCTGGAAACACCATATATTTT. This encodes CASSRQASSGNTIYF.

The genes are TRBV7-2 and TRBJ1-5, with 7 bases matching TRBD1. Germline CDR1 SGHTA, CDR2 FQGNSA. CDR3 length: 13 residues. The V gene end was trimmed by 6 bases and the J gene end by 6 bases; junction bases not matched to a gene: 5. The CDR3 DNA reads as TGTGCCAGCAGTACACCAGGGGGTCAGCCCCAGCATTTT. Translated, it gives CASSTPGGQPQHF.

The V and J genes are TRBV30 and TRBJ1-1; TRBD1 aligns across 7 bases. Germline assignment: CDR1 GTSNPN and CDR2 SVGIG (reference sequence). V shed 2 bases and J 5 bases; nucleotides not matched to a gene: 2. This CDR3 has 12 residues. DNA for the CDR3: TGTGCCTGGAGTAGGGGGCAAACTGAAGCTTTCTTT. Residues: CAWSRGQTEAFF.

The table lists this clone with a count of one. The chain employs TRBV2 and TRBJ1-1; D possibly corresponds to TRBD1 (5 bases). V was pared by 6 bases and J by 1 base, with 6 bases between. The CDR3 is made up of 12 amino acids. CDR1 is SNHLY and CDR2 is FYNNEI in the germline V gene. CDR3 sequence: CASRTANTEAFF. CDR3 sequence (DNA): TGTGCCAGCAGGACAGCGAACACTGAAGCTTTCTTT.

The table lists this clone with a count of one. The J gene is TRBJ2-7, the V gene TRBV7-9; 9 positions match TRBD2. The CDR3 contains 14 residues. Germline lookup yields CDR1 SEHNR and CDR2 FQNEAQ (reference sequence). V dropped 10 bases and J dropped 1; count of bases not matched to a gene: 8. The CDR3 sequence: CAIKIAGESYEQYF. The CDR3 nucleotides are TGTGCCATCAAAATAGCGGGGGAATCCTACGAGCAGTACTTC.

The V gene is TRBV9, the J gene TRBJ2-5; the D gene is possibly TRBD2 (6 bases). The germline gives CDR1 SGDLS, CDR2 YYNGEE. This CDR3 has 16 residues. V was shortened by 1 base and J by 4 bases, with 17 bases between the two germline ends. The CDR3 DNA follows: TGTGCCAGCAGCGTATACCCTCTGAAGGGAGGAGAGACCCAGTACTTC. Its protein is CASSVYPLKGGETQYF. Looking up the rest from reference TRBV9 and TRBJ2-5 gives the full variable domain: DSGVTQTPKHLITATGQRVTLRCSPRSGDLSVYWYQQSLDQGLQFLIQYYNGEERAKGNILERFSAQQFPDLHSELNLSSLELGDSALYFCASSVYPLKGGETQYFGPGTRLLVL.

The rearrangement links TRBV10-3 to TRBJ1-2; TRBD1 might be the D (5 bases). V gave up 10 bases and J gave up 3 bases, with 15 bases separating them. The CDR3 totals 13 residues. From germline, CDR1 is ENHRY and CDR2 SYGVKD. The CDR3 sequence is CATGRGRDYGYTF. The CDR3 DNA sequence: TGTGCCACCGGGAGGGGAAGGGACTATGGCTACACCTTC.

The rearrangement links TRBV7-8 to TRBJ1-1; TRBD1 matches at 8 bases. The CDR3 length is 14 residues. Germline V gene lookup returns CDR1 SGHVS and CDR2 FQNEAQ. Trimming removed 2 bases from V and 4 bases from J; junction bases left unmatched: 3. Written as DNA, the CDR3 is TGTGCCAGCAGCTTAACCACAGGGGGCACTGAAGCTTTCTTT. Amino acids: CASSLTTGGTEAFF.

This chain links TRBV2 with TRBJ2-1; D possibly corresponds to TRBD1 (7 bases). The CDR3 length is 16 residues. Trimming removed 7 bases from V and 6 bases from J, with 22 bases in between. Germline V gives CDR1 SNHLY, CDR2 FYNNEI. CDR3 in DNA: TGTGCCAGCACCCACCGTGGGGGGACAGTTGGCAATGAGCAGTTCTTC. It translates to CASTHRGGTVGNEQFF. The full variable domain, its missing parts supplied by reference TRBV2 and TRBJ2-1, is EPEVTQTPSHQVTQMGQEVILRCVPISNHLYFYWYRQILGQKVEFLVSFYNNEISEKSEIFDDQFSVERPDGSNFTLKIRSTKLEDSAMYFCASTHRGGTVGNEQFFGPGTRLTVL.

This rearrangement joins TRBV30 to TRBJ2-5; TRBD2 agrees at 7 bases. The CDR3 spans 14 residues. Germline V gives CDR1 GTSNPN, CDR2 SVGIG (reference sequence). V was clipped by 2 bases and J by 4 bases; unmatched bases: 7. CDR3 sequence: CAWSLGGALETQYF. The CDR3 DNA sequence: TGTGCCTGGAGTCTGGGAGGGGCCTTAGAGACCCAGTACTTC. The whole variable domain, remainder taken from reference TRBV30 and TRBJ2-5, is SQTIHQWPATLVQPVGSPLSLECTVEGTSNPNLYWYRQAAGRGLQLLFYSVGIGQISSEVPQNLSASRPQDRQFILSSKKLLLSDSGFYLCAWSLGGALETQYFGPGTRLLVL.

The chain uses TRBV6-1 and TRBJ2-5; D is unresolved. CDR3 length equals 14 residues. Looked up from germline, CDR1 is MNHNS and CDR2 is SASEGT. Deletions cut 4 bases from V and 0 bases from J, with 9 bases between. CDR3 nucleotides: TGTGCCAGCAGTGGAGAAACAGACCAAGAGACCCAGTACTTC. Its translation is CASSGETDQETQYF.

The chain has TRBV27 and TRBJ2-7; 8 bases align to TRBD1. Trimming at V came to 5 bases and at J to 5 bases, leaving 8 bases not matched to a gene. From germline, CDR1 is MNHEY and CDR2 SMNVEV (reference sequence). The CDR3 extends over 14 amino acids. CDR3 region: CASSPYTGGHEQYF. CDR3 DNA sequence: TGTGCCAGCAGTCCCTATACAGGGGGACACGAGCAGTACTTC.

The V call is TRBV9, the J call TRBJ2-7, with 9 positions matching TRBD1. The J call could be wrong; TRBJ2-5 is a better fit for the DNA end. This CDR3 comprises 17 residues. In germline, CDR1 is SGDLS, CDR2 YYNGEE. The CDR3 is CASSVGAGQGPQETQYF. The CDR3 nucleotides are TGTGCCAGCAGCGTAGGGGCGGGACAGGGCCCCCAAGAGACCCAGTACTTC.

V gene TRBV30 combines with J gene TRBJ2-5, with D possibly matching TRBD2 (6 bases). Trimming removed 6 bases from V and 5 bases from J, with 19 bases in between. Germline V gene sequence: CDR1 GTSNPN, CDR2 SVGIG (reference sequence). This CDR3 spans 14 amino acids. DNA for the CDR3: TGTGCCTGCCTACGTGGAGGGCCTAGGGAGACCCAGTACTTC. Protein: CACLRGGPRETQYF. The variable domain in full, completed from reference TRBV30 and TRBJ2-5, reads SQTIHQWPATLVQPVGSPLSLECTVEGTSNPNLYWYRQAAGRGLQLLFYSVGIGQISSEVPQNLSASRPQDRQFILSSKKLLLSDSGFYLCACLRGGPRETQYFGPGTRLLVL.

The V call is TRBV7-6, the J call TRBJ1-1, with 8 nucleotides matching TRBD1. The V gene's germline CDR1 is SGHVS and CDR2 FNYEAQ. The V gene end was trimmed by 5 bases and the J gene end by 5 bases; junction bases not matched to a gene: 4. CDR3 length: 13 residues. The CDR3 DNA reads as TGTGCCAGCAGCCCTTGGACAGGGACTGAAGCTTTCTTT. Translated, it gives CASSPWTGTEAFF.

This clone occurred once. In DNA, the CDR3 is TGCAGCGTGCGGACAGGGCCCTACGAGCAGTACTTC. This gives the protein CSVRTGPYEQYF. V gene TRBV29-1 combines with J gene TRBJ2-7, with TRBD1 matching over 8 bases. V gave up 6 bases and J gave up 2 bases; unmatched junction bases: 3. Germline assignment: CDR1 SQVTM and CDR2 ANQGSEA. The CDR3 sequence is 12 residues long.

The chain uses TRBV19 and TRBJ1-2; 8 nucleotides match TRBD1. The CDR3 loop spans 15 amino acids. Germline-derived CDR1 and CDR2 are LNHDA and SQIVND (reference sequence). V gave up 0 bases and J gave up 2 bases; unmatched junction bases: 2. The CDR3 spells CASSIEGTGNYGYTF. DNA of the CDR3: TGTGCCAGTAGTATAGAGGGGACAGGCAACTATGGCTACACCTTC. The whole variable domain, filled in from reference TRBV19 and TRBJ1-2, reads DGGITQSPKYLFRKEGQNVTLSCEQNLNHDAMYWYRQDPGQGLRLIYYSQIVNDFQKGDIAEGYSVSREKKESFPLTVTSAQKNPTAFYLCASSIEGTGNYGYTFGSGTRLTVV.

The genes are TRBV19 and TRBJ1-1; D is uncertain. From germline, CDR1 is LNHDA and CDR2 SQIVND (reference sequence). The ends were cut back, 7 bases at V and 4 bases at J, with 13 bases in the middle. This CDR3 is 13 amino acids long. DNA for the CDR3: TGTGCCAGTACCCCTGGAGGGAGCACTGAAGCTTTCTTT. It encodes CASTPGGSTEAFF.

This chain's CDR3 is CASSIPLYQPQHF. The CDR3 bases are TGTGCCAGTAGTATTCCCCTTTATCAGCCCCAGCATTTT. The gene calls are TRBV19 and TRBJ1-5; D not resolved. From germline, CDR1 is LNHDA and CDR2 SQIVND (reference sequence). CDR3 size: 13 residues. With 3 bases removed from V and 5 bases from J, the gap between germline ends came to 8 bases.

The chain combines TRBV6-6 with TRBJ1-6; D ambiguous. V lost 2 bases and J 9 bases, leaving 8 bases between the germline ends. This CDR3 has 13 amino acids. Germline loops: CDR1 MNHNY, CDR2 SVGAGI (reference sequence). The CDR3 nucleotides are TGTGCCAGCAGTTACACAGAAGCTTCACCCCTCCACTTT. It is translated as CASSYTEASPLHF.

This rearrangement joins TRBV19 to TRBJ1-4; possibly TRBD1 for D (5 bases). Germline values: CDR1 LNHDA, CDR2 SQIVND (reference sequence). This CDR3 comprises 16 residues. The ends were cut back, 5 bases at V and 2 bases at J, with 15 bases in the middle. Here the CDR3 DNA reads TGTGCCAGTAGTCCGCTGGGGGGGTTCACTAATGAAAAACTGTTTTTT. This gives the protein CASSPLGGFTNEKLFF.

The count of this clone is one. The V gene is TRBV2, the J gene TRBJ2-6; 7 bases are a match to TRBD2. The germline gives CDR1 SNHLY, CDR2 FYNNEI. The ends lost 5 bases at V and 4 bases at J; junction bases unmatched: 5. This CDR3 is 15 amino acids long. CDR3 coding DNA: TGTGCCAGCAGTCGGGAGGAGGCAGGGGCCAACGTCCTGACTTTC. Translated, it gives CASSREEAGANVLTF.

The gene calls are TRBV11-1 and TRBJ2-1; 9 bases map to TRBD1. V shed 5 bases, J shed 5 bases, and the junction held 7 bases outside the gene matches. CDR3 size: 15 residues. Germline assignment: CDR1 SGHAT and CDR2 FQDESV (reference sequence). The CDR3 DNA sequence: TGTGCCAGCAGCCCTCGGGACAGGGCGAACAATGAGCAGTTCTTC. Translating gives CASSPRDRANNEQFF. The whole variable domain, remainder taken from reference TRBV11-1 and TRBJ2-1, is EAEVAQSPRYKITEKSQAVAFWCDPISGHATLYWYRQILGQGPELLVQFQDESVVDDSQLPKDRFSAERLKGVDSTLKIQPAELGDSAMYLCASSPRDRANNEQFFGPGTRLTVL.